These 23 T cell receptor beta chains originate from one sample sequenced in a study of blood T cell repertoires in COVID-19. Sequenced by immunoSEQ multiplex PCR; TCRdb stores in-frame clones only, minus some. The repertoire includes approximately 100,000 clones, 65% to 90% of them detected once, and approximately 7.9% sits in the top ten. Sequencing used peripheral blood. The source of these receptors is a woman older than 75 with active or convalescent COVID-19.

The V gene is TRBV10-3, the J gene TRBJ2-3; D uncertain. The CDR3 length is 14 residues. Trimming left V 6 bases short and J 0 bases short, with 10 bases between. Germline V lookup: CDR1 ENHRY, CDR2 SYGVKD. CDR3 sequence (DNA): TGTGCCATCAGGAGGATAGTCAGCACAGATACGCAGTATTTT. This sequence encodes CAIRRIVSTDTQYF.

The rearrangement joins TRBV5-4 to TRBJ2-1; possibly TRBD2 for D (5 bases). The V gene's germline CDR1 is SGHNT and CDR2 YYREEE (reference sequence). Trimming pared 5 bases from V and 3 bases from J, leaving 12 bases between. This CDR3 has 14 amino acids. The CDR3 DNA sequence: TGTGCCAGCAGTCCCGGGAAGGTCTACAATGAGCAGTTCTTC. As protein: CASSPGKVYNEQFF.

The chain has TRBV28 and TRBJ2-4, with a weak D call TRBD2 (6 bases). Trimming cost V 8 bases and J 3 bases, with 14 bases left between them. This CDR3 is built from 14 residues. Looked up from germline, CDR1 is MDHEN and CDR2 is SYDVKM. The CDR3 region has the DNA TGTGCCAGCTCGGGGGAGTCGGGCAAAAACATTCAGTACTTC. Translated, it gives CASSGESGKNIQYF.

This chain links TRBV7-2 with TRBJ2-3; 7 bases agree with TRBD2. Trimming cost V 5 bases and J 2 bases; bases outside gene matches: 7. The CDR3 has 15 amino acids. Per the germline V gene, CDR1 is SGHTA and CDR2 is FQGNSA. The CDR3 loop reads CASSPRGVSTDTQYF. The CDR3 DNA reads TGTGCCAGCAGCCCCCGGGGGGTGTCCACAGATACGCAGTATTTT.

The CDR3: CASRPGGGGYTF. DNA for the CDR3: TGTGCCAGCAGGCCAGGGGGCGGTGGCTACACCTTC. The chain is built from TRBV5-8 and TRBJ1-2; 8 bases match TRBD1. J lost 7 bases, V lost 5 bases, and 4 bases had no gene match. CDR1 is SGHTS and CDR2 is YDEGEE in the germline V gene. This CDR3 spans 12 amino acids. The complete variable domain, with remaining parts taken from reference TRBV5-8 and TRBJ1-2, reads EAGVTQSPTHLIKTRGQQATLRCSPISGHTSVYWYQQALGLGLQFLLWYDEGEERNRGNFPPRFSGRQFPNYSSELNVNALELEDSALYLCASRPGGGGYTFGSGTRLTVV.

The chain employs TRBV5-1 and TRBJ2-1, with 12 bases aligning to TRBD2. Germline CDR1 reads SGHRS; CDR2 reads YFSETQ. Unmatched junction bases numbered 7, after V lost 5 bases and J lost 7 bases. This CDR3 has 15 residues. The CDR3 region is CASSPRTSGTNEQFF. The DNA for the CDR3 is TGCGCCAGCAGTCCACGGACTAGCGGGACAAATGAGCAGTTCTTC.

The V and J genes are TRBV6-2 or TRBV6-3 and TRBJ1-1, with 7 bases aligning to TRBD1. V was pared by 6 bases and J by 5 bases, with 6 bases of the junction left unmatched. This CDR3 region has 13 residues. Germline-derived CDR1 and CDR2 are MNHEY and SVGEGT. CDR3 bases: TGTGCCAGCAGCTCGACAGGGCAAACTGAAGCTTTCTTT. Translating gives CASSSTGQTEAFF.

This clone was seen just once. V gene TRBV9 combines with J gene TRBJ2-5, with TRBD2 identical over 13 bases. Looked up from germline, CDR1 is SGDLS and CDR2 is YYNGEE. With V trimmed by 0 bases and J by 5 bases, 7 bases remained unmatched. The length of the CDR3 is 17 residues. This chain's CDR3 is CASSVGGLAGSIETQYF. The CDR3 DNA reads TGTGCCAGCAGCGTAGGGGGACTAGCGGGATCGATCGAGACCCAGTACTTC.

The chain employs TRBV2 and TRBJ2-6; 7 bases line up with TRBD1. The CDR3 loop spans 14 amino acids. V shed 6 bases, J shed 5 bases, and the junction held 4 bases outside the gene matches. The germline CDR1 and CDR2 sequences are SNHLY and FYNNEI. The chain's CDR3 is CASSNRGWANVLTF. Written as DNA, the CDR3 is TGTGCCAGCAGCAACAGGGGCTGGGCCAACGTCCTGACTTTC.

The chain couples TRBV7-9 to TRBJ1-5; perhaps TRBD1 as D (6 bases). In germline, CDR1 is SEHNR, CDR2 FQNEAQ (reference sequence). The V end lost 5 bases, the J end lost 5 bases, and 13 bases lay between the germline ends. There are 14 residues in the CDR3. The CDR3 region has the DNA TGTGCCAGCAGCCCGTTGGGGGCTGATCAGCCCCAGCATTTT. This codes for CASSPLGADQPQHF.

V usage is TRBV5-5 and J usage is TRBJ2-2; 8 nucleotides align to TRBD1. There are 15 residues in the CDR3. V lost 3 bases, J lost 7 bases, and 8 bases stayed unmatched. Per the germline V gene, CDR1 is SGHKS and CDR2 is YYEKEE (reference sequence). CDR3 in DNA: TGTGCCAGCAGCTCGACGAATGGACAGGGCGGGGAGCTGTTTTTT. This codes for CASSSTNGQGGELFF.

V and J are TRBV11-2 and TRBJ2-3; TRBD2 aligns across 10 bases. The junction had 4 bases not matched to a gene; V was cut back by 6 bases and J by 1 base. The CDR3 totals 15 residues. Germline V gene data show CDR1 as SGHAT and CDR2 as FQNNGV. CDR3 nucleotides: TGTGCCAGCAGGCGTGGGACTAGCGGCACAGATACGCAGTATTTT. This encodes CASRRGTSGTDTQYF.

The V gene is TRBV28, the J gene TRBJ1-2; D is ambiguous. The germline gives CDR1 MDHEN, CDR2 SYDVKM. This CDR3 is built from 13 residues. Trimming took 4 bases from V and 4 from J, leaving 10 bases between them. CDR3 DNA: TGTGCCAGCAGTTCAGAGGGAGGCTATGGCTACACCTTC. Residues: CASSSEGGYGYTF.

J is TRBJ2-1 and V is TRBV28, with D possibly TRBD1 on 6 matching bases. This CDR3 has 16 residues. Germline V gene lookup returns CDR1 MDHEN and CDR2 SYDVKM. Trimming cost V 4 bases and J 1 base, with 14 bases left between them. As DNA, the CDR3 is TGTGCCAGCAGTTCCGGGGCAGGGGTTTCCTACAATGAGCAGTTCTTC. Amino acid sequence: CASSSGAGVSYNEQFF.

CDR3 sequence: CASSIVAGDGEQYF. CDR3 sequence (DNA): TGTGCCAGTAGTATAGTGGCGGGTGACGGCGAGCAGTACTTC. The chain uses TRBV19 and TRBJ2-7, with a tentative D call TRBD2 (5 bases). The CDR3 extends over 14 amino acids. V gave up 1 base and J gave up 6 bases, with 13 bases separating them. Germline assignment: CDR1 LNHDA and CDR2 SQIVND (reference sequence).

This chain connects TRBV5-1 to TRBJ2-7; D unclear. The germline gives CDR1 SGHRS, CDR2 YFSETQ. The V gene lost 1 base and the J gene lost 3 bases, with 14 bases spanning the gap. The CDR3 is made up of 15 amino acids. CDR3 sequence reads: CASSLNGHTSYEQYF. The CDR3 DNA reads TGCGCCAGCAGCTTGAATGGCCACACAAGCTACGAGCAGTACTTC.

The chain is built from TRBV4-1 and TRBJ2-5; no clear D. The CDR3 sequence is 15 residues long. V was clipped by 4 bases and J by 0 bases, with 12 bases between them. Germline CDR1 reads MGHRA; CDR2 reads YSYEKL. CDR3: CASSRSSVNQETQYF. The CDR3 DNA sequence: TGCGCCAGCAGCCGATCCAGCGTGAACCAAGAGACCCAGTACTTC.

The chain uses TRBV5-1 and TRBJ2-1; 10 bases are shared with TRBD2. The CDR3 extends over 15 amino acids. The V and J ends lost 4 bases and 9 bases, in that order; junction bases with no gene match: 10. Germline V gene lookup returns CDR1 SGHRS and CDR2 YFSETQ. The CDR3 protein is CASSPREAGGVEQFF. The CDR3 DNA is TGCGCCAGCAGCCCTCGGGAAGCGGGAGGGGTTGAGCAGTTCTTC.

A single count supports this clone. The V and J genes are TRBV30 and TRBJ1-6, with no clear D. Trimming left V 4 bases short and J 5 bases short, with 15 bases between. Looked up from germline, CDR1 is GTSNPN and CDR2 is SVGIG (reference sequence). The CDR3 has 15 residues. The CDR3 reads CAWTDPGRNNSPLHF. For the CDR3, the DNA is TGTGCCTGGACGGACCCGGGAAGGAATAATTCACCCCTCCACTTT.

The chain combines TRBV7-2 with TRBJ1-4; 7 bases map to TRBD1. V dropped 3 bases and J dropped 2; count of bases not matched to a gene: 6. Germline V gene sequence: CDR1 SGHTA, CDR2 FQGNSA. The CDR3 spans 16 residues. The CDR3 here is CASSFQTGATNEKLFF. For the CDR3, the DNA is TGTGCCAGCAGCTTCCAAACAGGGGCGACTAATGAAAAACTGTTTTTT.

The chain employs TRBV28 and TRBJ2-6; D uncertain. V lost 1 base, J lost 0 bases, and 4 bases lay in between. The CDR3 is 15 amino acids. The V gene's germline CDR1 is MDHEN and CDR2 SYDVKM. The CDR3 loop reads CASSLFGSGANVLTF. CDR3 bases: TGTGCCAGCAGTTTATTCGGCTCTGGGGCCAACGTCCTGACTTTC.

This chain joins TRBV5-1 and TRBJ1-2; TRBD1 matches at 9 bases. The CDR3 loop spans 17 amino acids. V was clipped by 4 bases and J by 1 base; unmatched bases: 11. Germline CDR1 is SGHRS and CDR2 is YFSETQ. This CDR3 reads CASSQRTGEGINYGYTF. In DNA form, the CDR3 reads TGCGCCAGCAGCCAAAGGACAGGGGAGGGTATTAACTATGGCTACACCTTC.

The chain combines TRBV6-5 with TRBJ1-1; D possibly corresponds to TRBD1 (5 bases). The V end lost 6 bases, the J end lost 4 bases, and 15 bases lay between the germline ends. Germline assignment: CDR1 MNHEY and CDR2 SVGAGI. The CDR3 is 14 amino acids. CDR3 bases: TGTGCCAGCAGGAATTTGGGGGGAGGCACTGAAGCTTTCTTT. The encoded protein is CASRNLGGGTEAFF.